The 32 T cell receptor beta chains listed next were all sequenced from one sample in a study. TCRdb reprocessed the 5' RACE reads with MiXCR, giving one entry per CDR3 protein. The sample has fewer than 60,000 distinct CDR3 sequences, 28% seen once; the top ten hold under 2.5%. The sequenced sample consisted of naive CD4+ T cells sorted from blood. Subset denoted: naive CD4+ T cells, CD4+CD45RA+CD25-. The receptors stem from a female donor with breast cancer.

The chain has TRBV5-1 and TRBJ2-6, with D perhaps matching TRBD1 or TRBD2 (5 bases each). V was pared by 1 base and J by 0 bases, with 11 bases between. The CDR3 is 17 residues long. From germline, CDR1 is SGHRS and CDR2 YFSETQ. The CDR3 is CASSLWGRSSGANVLTF. In nucleotides, the CDR3 is TGCGCCAGCAGCTTGTGGGGACGGAGCTCTGGGGCCAACGTCCTGACTTTC.

This clonotype was counted a few times. V gene TRBV6-6 combines with J gene TRBJ1-4; 11 positions agree with TRBD1. V gave up 4 bases and J gave up 7 bases; unmatched junction bases: 2. The CDR3 is 14 residues long. Germline-derived CDR1 and CDR2 are MNHNY and SVGAGI (reference sequence). The CDR3 here is CASSWTGGGEKLFF. The DNA of the CDR3 is TGTGCCAGCAGTTGGACAGGGGGCGGTGAAAAACTGTTTTTT.

The chain employs TRBV2 and TRBJ2-3; D is ambiguous. Between the trimmed V and J ends, which lost 5 bases and 3 bases, there was a span of 12 bases. Germline V gene sequence: CDR1 SNHLY, CDR2 FYNNEI. The CDR3 is 14 amino acids. Here the CDR3 reads CASSTRHETDTQYF. In DNA form, the CDR3 reads TGTGCCAGCAGTACCAGGCACGAGACAGATACGCAGTATTTT.

This chain joins TRBV30 and TRBJ2-5; unclear D gene. Per germline, CDR1 GTSNPN and CDR2 SVGIG (reference sequence). The V gene lost 1 base and the J gene lost 2 bases, with 8 bases spanning the gap. The CDR3 covers 13 residues. The CDR3 reads CAWSGRFQETQYF. CDR3 bases: TGTGCCTGGAGTGGCCGGTTTCAAGAGACCCAGTACTTC.

DNA of the CDR3: TGCGCCAGCAGCTTGGTCTATCGCTACGAGCAGTACTTC. This encodes CASSLVYRYEQYF. The chain combines TRBV5-1 with TRBJ2-7, with no clear D. Germline CDR1 SGHRS, CDR2 YFSETQ. V shed 0 bases and J shed 3 bases, with 7 bases lying between them. The CDR3 consists of 13 residues.

This clonotype was observed a few times. The CDR3 does not close with the conserved phenylalanine or tryptophan, likely indicating a read error. V is TRBV7-2 and J is TRBJ1-1; 9 bases align to TRBD1. The junction had 5 bases not matched to a gene; V was cut back by 4 bases and J by 5 bases. The CDR3 is 14 residues long. Germline CDR1 and CDR2: SGHTA and FQGNSA. As DNA, the CDR3 is TGTGCCAGCAGCTCTGGGGACAGGGCAACTGAAGCTTTCCTT. Its translation is CASSSGDRATEAFL.

The J gene is TRBJ1-1, the V gene TRBV9; TRBD1 matches at 7 bases. CDR3 length: 13 amino acids. Germline CDR1 and CDR2: SGDLS and YYNGEE. J lost 5 bases, V lost 4 bases, and 5 bases had no gene match. The CDR3 DNA is TGTGCCAGCAGCCCGAGGGGGCAAACTGAAGCTTTCTTT. As protein: CASSPRGQTEAFF.

A word on this clonotype: Mismatch with germline at one junction end may stem from a read error. The rearrangement uses TRBV12-3 or TRBV12-4 and TRBJ2-4; D possibly corresponds to TRBD1 (6 bases). This CDR3 contains 14 residues. The CDR3 sequence is CASSFQGTKNIQCF. Written as DNA, the CDR3 is TGTGCCAGCAGTTTTCAGGGGACCAAAAACATTCAGTGCTTC.

Comments on this clonotype: Mismatch with germline at one junction end may stem from a read error. This sequence joins TRBV7-7 and TRBJ2-5, with a tentative D call TRBD2 (6 bases). This CDR3 has 15 residues. The germline CDR1 and CDR2 sequences are SSHAT and FNYEAQ (reference sequence). The CDR3 here is CASSPTGVTQETQYF. The CDR3, as DNA: TGTGCTAGCAGCCCCACGGGAGTTACGCAAGAGACCCAGTACTTC.

The rearrangement uses TRBV4-2 and TRBJ2-1; 7 bases are shared with TRBD2. This CDR3 spans 14 amino acids. CDR1 and CDR2 (germline): LGHNA, YNFKEQ. V shed 0 bases, J shed 8 bases, and the junction held 4 bases outside the gene matches. The CDR3 sequence: CASSQDLAGYEQFF. CDR3 sequence (DNA): TGTGCCAGCAGCCAAGATTTAGCGGGTTATGAGCAGTTCTTC.

The sample holds many counts of this clonotype. The rearrangement links TRBV4-3 to TRBJ2-1; D tentatively fits TRBD1 or TRBD2 (5 bases each). The CDR3 is made up of 12 amino acids. Trimming stripped 0 bases from V and 8 bases from J, with 5 bases between. Germline V gene lookup returns CDR1 LGHNA and CDR2 YSLEER. The CDR3 region has the DNA TGCGCCAGCAGCCAAGAGGGGGATGAGCAGTTCTTC. As protein: CASSQEGDEQFF.

This clonotype was counted at least ten times. An end of the junction differs from the germline gene, which may be a read error. The chain is built from TRBV5-1 and TRBJ1-1; D uncertain. The germline V gene encodes CDR1 SGHRS and CDR2 YFSETQ. The CDR3 length is 14 residues. CDR3 sequence reads: CASSLLGGNTEAFF. The CDR3 DNA reads as TGTGCCAGCAGTTTATTGGGAGGGAACACTGAAGCTTTCTTT.

The chain joins TRBV5-1 to TRBJ2-7; D tentatively fits TRBD1 or TRBD2 (5 bases each). The germline V gene encodes CDR1 SGHRS and CDR2 YFSETQ. The CDR3 has 14 residues. With 2 bases removed from V and 3 bases from J, the gap between germline ends came to 12 bases. DNA of the CDR3: TGCGCCAGCAGCTTAGGGACGGTCAGCTACGAGCAGTACTTC. Residues: CASSLGTVSYEQYF.

This clonotype has only a few counts. A read error may explain this, as a much larger clone is one base away. The chain couples TRBV7-2 to TRBJ2-5, with 11 bases identical to TRBD2. This CDR3 has 15 amino acids. Germline CDR1 reads SGHTA; CDR2 reads FQGNSA. The CDR3 sequence: CAGSPLAGVRETQYF. DNA for the CDR3: TGTGCCGGCAGCCCACTAGCGGGAGTCAGGGAGACCCAGTACTTC.

This clonotype was seen a handful of times. The rearrangement uses TRBV7-2 and TRBJ1-2; 8 nucleotides align to TRBD1. J was trimmed by 0 bases and V by 3 bases; bases with no gene match: 3. This CDR3 spans 15 amino acids. Germline V gene sequence: CDR1 SGHTA, CDR2 FQGNSA. The CDR3 DNA sequence: TGTGCCAGCAGCTTTTACAGGGGGTCTAACTATGGCTACACCTTC. Encoded protein: CASSFYRGSNYGYTF.

This chain uses TRBV5-1 with TRBJ2-5; possible D gene TRBD2, 7 bases. V dropped 1 base and J dropped 2 bases, with 15 bases sitting between them. Looked up from germline, CDR1 is SGHRS and CDR2 is YFSETQ. CDR3 length: 16 amino acids. The CDR3 coding sequence is TGCGCCAGCAGCTTGCACGGGGGGCGCCTTCAAGAGACCCAGTACTTC. Protein product: CASSLHGGRLQETQYF.

In its sample, this clonotype was seen a few times. The chain uses TRBV30 and TRBJ2-7; 7 bases align to TRBD1. Germline values: CDR1 GTSNPN, CDR2 SVGIG (reference sequence). V lost 0 bases, J lost 5 bases, and 1 base stayed unmatched. The length of the CDR3 is 12 residues. The DNA of the CDR3 is TGTGCCTGGAGTGTCACAGGGGACGAGCAGTACTTC. Its protein is CAWSVTGDEQYF.

The chain couples TRBV5-1 to TRBJ2-2; perhaps TRBD2 as D (6 bases). Germline V gives CDR1 SGHRS, CDR2 YFSETQ. CDR3 length equals 14 residues. The V end lost 4 bases, the J end lost 6 bases, and 13 bases lay between the germline ends. In DNA form, the CDR3 reads TGCGCCAGCAGCCGGGGGTCCGTAGCCGGGGAGCTGTTTTTT. Protein product: CASSRGSVAGELFF.

The chain links TRBV5-1 to TRBJ1-1; D is unclear. The germline CDR1 and CDR2 sequences are SGHRS and YFSETQ. The germline V and J ends were trimmed by 7 bases and 0 bases, with 13 bases remaining between them. This CDR3 contains 14 residues. CDR3 nucleotides: TGCGCCAGCCAATTAGGCAGGATGAACACTGAAGCTTTCTTT. Its protein product is CASQLGRMNTEAFF.

This clonotype was seen a handful of times. The CDR3 loop is CATSRSLGETQYF. As DNA, the CDR3 is TGTGCCACCAGCAGAAGCCTAGGGGAGACCCAGTACTTC. The chain joins TRBV15 to TRBJ2-5; D remains unclear. The CDR3 is made up of 13 amino acids. Germline values: CDR1 LNHNV, CDR2 YYDKDF (reference sequence). V lost 2 bases to trimming and J lost 5 bases, with 9 bases between them.

The table lists this clonotype with many counts. The chain has TRBV4-1 and TRBJ2-3, with 10 bases matching TRBD1. CDR1 and CDR2 from the germline V gene are MGHRA and YSYEKL. The CDR3 loop spans 18 amino acids. The V and J ends lost 1 base and 4 bases, in that order; junction bases with no gene match: 11. CDR3 in DNA: TGCGCCAGCAGCCAAGTATTCATTCCGGGACAGGGGCCAGATACGCAGTATTTT. This translates into CASSQVFIPGQGPDTQYF.

This clonotype has only a few counts. The chain joins TRBV7-9 to TRBJ2-7, with 11 nucleotides matching TRBD2. J lost 5 bases, V lost 5 bases, and 17 bases had no gene match. CDR3 length: 18 residues. Germline values: CDR1 SEHNR, CDR2 FQNEAQ (reference sequence). The CDR3, as DNA: TGTGCCAGCAGCACACTAGCGGGAGAAATCGGCGGTTTCGACGAGCAGTACTTC. Translation: CASSTLAGEIGGFDEQYF.

The V and J genes are TRBV5-6 and TRBJ1-1; no clear D gene. Trimming took off 0 bases at V and 6 bases at J, with 9 bases between the two ends. The CDR3 totals 13 residues. Germline CDR1 reads SGHDT; CDR2 reads YYEEEE. The CDR3 bases are TGTGCCAGCAGCTTGGACTGGAGCGCTGAAGCTTTCTTT. Translation gives CASSLDWSAEAFF.

This clonotype has only a few counts. This chain joins TRBV10-1 and TRBJ2-1, with a weak D call TRBD2 (6 bases). CDR1 WNHNN and CDR2 SYGVQD come from the germline V gene (reference sequence). This CDR3 contains 15 residues. V was cut by 4 bases and J by 0 bases, with 10 bases left in between. CDR3 in DNA: TGCGCCAGCAGTGTGGGGGGACCCTCCTACAATGAGCAGTTCTTC. Protein product: CASSVGGPSYNEQFF.

The rearrangement joins TRBV7-9 to TRBJ1-1; 8 nucleotides match TRBD1. The CDR3 totals 13 residues. In germline, CDR1 is SEHNR, CDR2 FQNEAQ (reference sequence). V shed 5 bases, J shed 4 bases, and the junction held 3 bases outside the gene matches. The CDR3 protein is CASSLTGVTEAFF. In DNA form, the CDR3 reads TGTGCCAGCAGCCTGACAGGGGTCACTGAAGCTTTCTTT. Together with reference TRBV7-9 and TRBJ1-1, the CDR3 gives the full variable domain: DTGVSQNPRHKITKRGQNVTFRCDPISEHNRLYWYRQTLGQGPEFLTYFQNEAQLEKSRLLSDRFSAERPKGSFSTLEIQRTEQGDSAMYLCASSLTGVTEAFFGQGTRLTVV.

The chain couples TRBV18 to TRBJ2-1; 8 bases fit TRBD2. Germline V gives CDR1 KGHSH, CDR2 LQKENI. The CDR3 has 16 amino acids. V dropped 2 bases and J dropped 6; count of bases not matched to a gene: 9. CDR3 region: CASSPTSGRGPNEQFF. The CDR3 DNA reads TGTGCCAGCTCACCAACAAGCGGGAGAGGGCCCAATGAGCAGTTCTTC.

This clonotype appeared many times. The CDR3 region has the DNA TGTGCCAGCAGCCGGGACAGCCAGTATGGCTACACCTTC. This encodes CASSRDSQYGYTF. V usage is TRBV6-6 and J usage is TRBJ1-2; 7 bases are a match to TRBD1. The germline V gene has CDR1 MNHNY and CDR2 SVGAGI (reference sequence). This CDR3 spans 13 amino acids. V was clipped by 6 bases and J by 5 bases; unmatched bases: 6.

The chain recombines TRBV29-1 with TRBJ1-2; no reliable D call. Germline loops: CDR1 SQVTM, CDR2 ANQGSEA. Trimming removed 4 bases from V and 6 bases from J, with 9 bases in between. The CDR3 runs 11 residues. This CDR3 reads CSVVGSDGYTF. Written as DNA, the CDR3 is TGCAGCGTTGTTGGGTCAGATGGCTACACCTTC.

The chain uses TRBV6-2 or TRBV6-3 and TRBJ2-7; 10 bases are shared with TRBD2. CDR1 is MNHEY and CDR2 is SVGEGT in the germline V gene. Unmatched junction bases numbered 10, after V lost 8 bases and J lost 3 bases. The CDR3 length is 15 residues. The CDR3 DNA follows: TGTGCCAGCGGTACCATTACTAGCGGGAACTACGAGCAGTACTTC. Translation: CASGTITSGNYEQYF.

The chain combines TRBV7-2 with TRBJ1-1; tentatively, D is TRBD1 (6 bases). With 7 bases removed from V and 4 bases from J, the gap between germline ends came to 16 bases. This CDR3 region has 14 residues. CDR1 is SGHTA, CDR2 FQGNSA, per germline. CDR3 loop: CASTKGGASTEAFF. The CDR3 coding sequence is TGTGCCAGCACCAAAGGGGGGGCTAGCACTGAAGCTTTCTTT.

This chain connects TRBV7-9 to TRBJ2-5; D may be TRBD2 (5 bases). The germline V gene encodes CDR1 SEHNR and CDR2 FQNEAQ (reference sequence). Trimming removed 5 bases from V and 4 bases from J, with 23 bases in between. The CDR3 extends over 17 amino acids. The CDR3 reads CASSPAVGGPRGETQYF. Written as DNA, the CDR3 is TGTGCCAGCAGCCCCGCCGTAGGAGGCCCCCGCGGAGAGACCCAGTACTTC.

This clonotype was seen a few times. The genes are TRBV3-1 and TRBJ1-1; TRBD1 matches at 7 bases. CDR1 LGHDT and CDR2 YNNKEL come from the germline V gene (reference sequence). V dropped 4 bases and J dropped 5; count of bases not matched to a gene: 4. The CDR3 is 13 amino acids. The DNA of the CDR3 is TGTGCCAGCAGCCTCAGGGGGGAAACTGAAGCTTTCTTT. Translated, it gives CASSLRGETEAFF.